Given below is one T cell receptor beta chain in context. The data belong to a study of control samples from healthy donors and cancer patients. The data were produced by immunoSEQ multiplex PCR, yet TCRdb's version contains in-frame clones alone and is incomplete. The sample records more than 100,000 clones, 88% being singletons. This clonotype originated in a man aged 40-49 years in good health. Material for sequencing was blood.

The CDR3 DNA is TGCGCCAGCAGCCAAGAGGGGCACAGGCAGGACTATGGCTACACCTTC. Translation: CASSQEGHRQDYGYTF. The V call is TRBV4-1, the J call TRBJ1-2, with D possibly being TRBD1 (5 bases). Germline V lookup: CDR1 MGHRA, CDR2 YSYEKL. CDR3 length: 16 amino acids. V lost 0 bases and J lost 3, with 14 bases in between.